Listed below are T cell receptor beta chains from one sample, sequenced in a study of response to subunit inactivated influenza vaccine. TCRdb re-derived calls from the RT-PCR reads in MiXCR, one entry per CDR3 protein. The sample yields about half a million distinct CDR3 sequences, under 9% seen once. The input for sequencing was PBMCs from blood, taken around 25 months after vaccination. These receptors were obtained from a man between 50 and 75 years old who received an inactivated influenza vaccine. The CDR3 runs from the conserved cysteine through the conserved F or W. The D gene is left open where the match is weak. Where a row states a size, it is once, few, many or the class of an expanded clone; other rows omit it.

length,V,size,D,J,CDR3
15,TRBV28,few,TRBD2,TRBJ2-3,CASRIGLAGGDTQYF
17,TRBV6-2/TRBV6-3,few,TRBD2,TRBJ2-3,CASRSNPGLPHTDTQYF
15,TRBV24-1,-,TRBD2,TRBJ2-3,CATQMGEGNTDTQYF
13,TRBV25-1,-,-,TRBJ1-4,CASSTAGAEKLFF
14,TRBV6-1,-,-,TRBJ2-2,CASSPLLNTGELFF
16,TRBV24-1,few,-,TRBJ2-3,CATSDSREIGPDTQYF
15,TRBV9,many,-,TRBJ1-1,CASSVSAIMDTEAFF
17,TRBV12-3/TRBV12-4,few,-,TRBJ1-5,CASSPSWGAGANQPQHF
15,TRBV2,-,TRBD2,TRBJ2-2,CASSERLAMAGELFF
12,TRBV20-1,-,-,TRBJ2-3,CSARKTPVTQYF
14,TRBV12-3/TRBV12-4,many,-,TRBJ2-5,CASSFRRGQETQYF
14,TRBV6-5,many,-,TRBJ2-1,CASSSTGPYNEQFF
14,TRBV5-6,-,-,TRBJ2-7,CASSFEVRAVEQYF
15,TRBV6-1,-,TRBD1,TRBJ1-1,CASSGQVGGNTEAFF
16,TRBV10-3,many,-,TRBJ1-6,CAISDGIPSRGSPLHF
15,TRBV5-6,many,TRBD2,TRBJ2-5,CASSPLAGVLETQYF
13,TRBV10-3,few,-,TRBJ2-3,CAIGTVRTDTQYF
14,TRBV4-2,-,TRBD1,TRBJ2-5,CASSQPHRGETQYF
14,TRBV6-5,few,TRBD1,TRBJ1-3,CASSSRTGVDTIYF
18,TRBV29-1,-,-,TRBJ1-1,CSVGGQVRGSVMNTEAFF
13,TRBV11-3,-,-,TRBJ2-1,CASSLNRRAGQFF
13,TRBV4-3,many,TRBD1,TRBJ1-1,CASSQEGQGKAFF
16,TRBV7-2,many,TRBD1,TRBJ2-1,CASSSAGQGVGNEQFF
13,TRBV7-9,-,-,TRBJ2-7,CASSLEDSSEQYF
13,TRBV5-1,many,TRBD1,TRBJ1-2,CASSWDRGYGYTF
13,TRBV4-1,few,-,TRBJ2-7,CASSQGQGLEQYF
13,TRBV2,-,-,TRBJ2-7,CASSVTRTYEQYF
16,TRBV4-3,few,TRBD2,TRBJ2-7,CASSQDWLAETYEQYF
14,TRBV5-1,many,-,TRBJ2-1,CASSLQVKGDEQFF
17,TRBV5-4,-,TRBD2,TRBJ2-5,CASSPGLAIGPEETQYF
15,TRBV6-5,-,TRBD1,TRBJ2-4,CASSYQAGGSNIQYF
20,TRBV9,many,TRBD1,TRBJ2-6,CASSRPGQGASISGANVLTF
15,TRBV20-1,many,-,TRBJ1-5,CSARDLFLGNQPQHF
13,TRBV7-2,many,-,TRBJ2-5,CASRRGTQETQYF
14,TRBV2,few,-,TRBJ2-3,CASLWGSYTDTQYF
14,TRBV7-9,few,-,TRBJ1-1,CASSPGGGITEAFF
15,TRBV20-1,-,TRBD2,TRBJ2-5,CSATPAGGVQETQYF
18,TRBV9,few,TRBD2,TRBJ2-3,CASSVGFLAGGVGDTQYF
14,TRBV4-3,few,-,TRBJ2-5,CASSQATPGETQYF
16,TRBV15,-,TRBD1,TRBJ2-2,CATSREGGRNTGELFF
15,TRBV6-2/TRBV6-3,few,TRBD2,TRBJ2-2,CASTGLAGGTGELFF
15,TRBV7-8,few,-,TRBJ2-1,CASSLDVGSYNEQFF
13,TRBV11-2,-,-,TRBJ1-5,CASSLDRDFIQHF
13,TRBV12-3/TRBV12-4,few,-,TRBJ1-1,CASRNSANTEAFF
16,TRBV6-6,few,TRBD2,TRBJ2-1,CASSFSASGRAVEQFF
13,TRBV7-9,-,-,TRBJ1-2,CASSFSGDSGYTF
14,TRBV7-2,-,-,TRBJ2-7,CASSSDRSPYEQYF
14,TRBV3-1,-,-,TRBJ2-3,CASSQDGRRGTQYF
15,TRBV4-2,many,TRBD2,TRBJ2-6,CASSPNLAASSVLTF
17,TRBV12-3/TRBV12-4,-,-,TRBJ2-1,CASSLGRQVLIHNEQFF
17,TRBV7-9,-,-,TRBJ1-6,CASSLGGERQYNSPLDF
14,TRBV29-1,few,-,TRBJ2-7,CSVEDGQQGNEQYF
14,TRBV30,many,TRBD1,TRBJ1-1,CAWSDEGANTEAFF
15,TRBV6-2/TRBV6-3,few,-,TRBJ2-2,CAGSRDLLGTGELFF
14,TRBV6-5,-,-,TRBJ2-2,CASSYSGATGELFF
15,TRBV29-1,-,TRBD1,TRBJ2-3,CSVGSGTGGMDTQYF
15,TRBV10-1,-,TRBD2,TRBJ2-5,CASSEAGTSVETQYF
16,TRBV24-1,-,-,TRBJ2-1,CATTPGGSGRYNEQFF
13,TRBV19,many,-,TRBJ1-2,CASSIGTVYGYTF